Sequencing of this T cell receptor (beta chain) was carried out in a study of immune evolution from preneoplasia to lung adenocarcinoma. General study findings and limits: Top clone share appeared to fall from AAH through AIS, MIA, adenocarcinoma. Clonality was highest in normal lung, lower in later-stage lesions apparently.

TCRdb's table, derived via immunoSEQ multiplex PCR, lists solely in-frame clones and lacks some. The sample includes approximately 4,900 clones, about 78% seen only once; the top ten take over 8.5%. With regard to this clone: Its antigen is undetermined.

Resections took place in Japan or China from about 2013 to 2018. Two lung cancer pathologists independently confirmed each histologic diagnosis. This TCR was sampled from a person aged 50-70 years with lung adenocarcinoma. The sequenced sample was FFPE normal lung tissue adjacent to the tumor.

CDR3 DNA sequence: TGTGCCACCGCCCGGGGGACTAGCGGGAGACGTGATACGCAGTATTTT. This codes for CATARGTSGRRDTQYF. The chain combines TRBV5-4 with TRBJ2-3, with 14 bases aligning to TRBD2. The CDR3 covers 16 residues. The V segment lost 9 bases and the J segment 6 bases; nucleotides outside the gene matches: 12. The germline gives CDR1 SGHNT, CDR2 YYREEE (reference sequence).